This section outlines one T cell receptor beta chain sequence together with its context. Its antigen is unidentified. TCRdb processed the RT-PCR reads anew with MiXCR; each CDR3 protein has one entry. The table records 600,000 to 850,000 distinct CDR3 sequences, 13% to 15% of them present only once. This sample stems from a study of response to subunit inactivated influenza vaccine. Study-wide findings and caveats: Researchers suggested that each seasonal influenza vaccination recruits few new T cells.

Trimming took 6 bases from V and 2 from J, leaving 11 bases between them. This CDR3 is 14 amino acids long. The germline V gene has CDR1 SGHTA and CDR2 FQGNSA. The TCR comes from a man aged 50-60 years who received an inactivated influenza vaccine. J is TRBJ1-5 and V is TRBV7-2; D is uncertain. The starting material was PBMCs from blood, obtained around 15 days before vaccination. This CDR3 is CASSSAQGNQPQHF. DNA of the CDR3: TGTGCCAGCAGTTCGGCCCAGGGCAATCAGCCCCAGCATTTT.